One sample yielded the 28 T cell receptor beta chains listed below, sequenced in a study of blood T cell repertoires in COVID-19. Only in-frame clones appear in the TCRdb table, and some are missing; sequencing was by immunoSEQ multiplex PCR. The sample comprises fewer than 250,000 clones, nearly 95% of which are singletons, and more than 0.65% rests with the top ten. The sample comprised peripheral blood. The receptor source for this set is a young man with COVID-19, enrolled during active disease.

In this sample, this clone turned up a few times. In DNA, the CDR3 is TGTGCCAGCAGCGTAACCGGACATTTTCTCGATGAAAAACTGTTTTTT. Translation: CASSVTGHFLDEKLFF. The chain has TRBV9 and TRBJ1-4; D perhaps matches TRBD1 (5 bases). This CDR3 comprises 16 residues. The V and J ends lost 1 base and 6 bases respectively, with 16 bases between them. Looked up from germline, CDR1 is SGDLS and CDR2 is YYNGEE.

CDR3 in amino acids: CASSPPGDRVGANVLTF. DNA of the CDR3: TGTGCCAGCAGCCCTCCGGGGGACAGGGTTGGGGCCAACGTCCTGACTTTC. The chain links TRBV27 to TRBJ2-6, with 9 bases identical to TRBD1. The V gene end was trimmed by 6 bases and the J gene end by 3 bases; junction bases not matched to a gene: 9. The CDR3 has 17 amino acids. The V gene's germline CDR1 is MNHEY and CDR2 SMNVEV (reference sequence).

The J gene is TRBJ2-2, the V gene TRBV12-3 or TRBV12-4; D ambiguous. CDR3 length: 13 amino acids. Trimming pared 8 bases from V and 5 bases from J, leaving 12 bases between. The CDR3 nucleotides are TGTGCCAGCCTATTATCCAGGACCGGGGAGCTGTTTTTT. It translates to CASLLSRTGELFF.

The CDR3 here is CASSKDRDTNYGYTF. CDR3 DNA sequence: TGCGCCAGCAGCAAAGACAGGGACACTAACTATGGCTACACCTTC. The chain uses TRBV5-1 and TRBJ1-2; 7 nucleotides match TRBD1. V lost 4 bases and J lost 0; bases outside the gene matches: 6. The CDR3 is made up of 15 amino acids. CDR1 is SGHRS and CDR2 is YFSETQ in the germline V gene.

This sequence joins TRBV5-6 and TRBJ1-1, with TRBD1 as a possible D gene (6 bases). Germline CDR1 and CDR2: SGHDT and YYEEEE. The V end was cut by 4 bases, the J end by 0 bases, with 13 bases between. The CDR3 runs to 15 residues. CDR3 residues: CASSAGQLLNTEAFF. Here the CDR3 DNA reads TGTGCCAGCAGCGCAGGACAGCTTTTGAACACTGAAGCTTTCTTT.

The chain joins TRBV4-2 to TRBJ2-2; the D gene is possibly TRBD1 (5 bases). V was pared by 1 base and J by 3 bases, with 18 bases between. Germline V gene sequence: CDR1 LGHNA, CDR2 YNFKEQ. CDR3 length equals 18 residues. DNA for the CDR3: TGTGCCAGCAGCCAAGGTCTTCAGGGCGGTTGGGACACCGGGGAGCTGTTTTTT. It specifies CASSQGLQGGWDTGELFF.

The rearrangement uses TRBV5-6 and TRBJ2-7; D gene ambiguous. Trimming took off 1 base at V and 3 bases at J, with 8 bases between the two ends. The CDR3 spans 13 residues. CDR1 and CDR2 from the germline V gene are SGHDT and YYEEEE. CDR3 region: CASSLFSGYEQYF. The CDR3 nucleotides are TGTGCCAGCAGCTTGTTTTCAGGCTACGAGCAGTACTTC.

J is TRBJ2-5 and V is TRBV9; 10 nucleotides agree with TRBD2. The CDR3 length is 17 residues. CDR1 is SGDLS and CDR2 is YYNGEE in the germline V gene. J gave up 5 bases and V 3 bases, and 13 bases lay outside the gene matches. This CDR3 reads CASSEDPIAGGRETQYF. In DNA, the CDR3 is TGTGCCAGCAGCGAAGATCCTATAGCGGGGGGCCGGGAGACCCAGTACTTC.

The chain couples TRBV27 to TRBJ2-1; weak D call: TRBD2 (6 bases). This CDR3 is built from 16 residues. Germline V gene sequence: CDR1 MNHEY, CDR2 SMNVEV (reference sequence). V was cut by 5 bases and J by 4 bases, with 18 bases left in between. The CDR3 loop is CASSPLTGAGYNEQFF. The CDR3 DNA is TGTGCCAGCAGTCCCCTCACCGGGGCGGGGTACAATGAGCAGTTCTTC.

This chain connects TRBV5-4 to TRBJ1-6; the match to TRBD1 covers 8 bases. J gave up 7 bases and V 3 bases, and 3 bases lay outside the gene matches. The CDR3 sequence is 14 residues long. The germline gives CDR1 SGHNT, CDR2 YYREEE (reference sequence). The CDR3 protein is CASSSDRENSPLHF. CDR3 coding DNA: TGTGCCAGCAGCTCGGACAGGGAGAATTCACCCCTCCACTTT.

V gene TRBV19 combines with J gene TRBJ1-4; TRBD1 might be the D (6 bases). The CDR3 loop spans 14 amino acids. Germline V gene data show CDR1 as LNHDA and CDR2 as SQIVND (reference sequence). With 7 bases removed from V and 0 bases from J, the gap between germline ends came to 9 bases. CDR3 in DNA: TGTGCCAGTACCGGGACAACAACTAATGAAAAACTGTTTTTT. This sequence encodes CASTGTTTNEKLFF. Filled out from reference TRBV19 and TRBJ1-4, the complete variable domain reads DGGITQSPKYLFRKEGQNVTLSCEQNLNHDAMYWYRQDPGQGLRLIYYSQIVNDFQKGDIAEGYSVSREKKESFPLTVTSAQKNPTAFYLCASTGTTTNEKLFFGSGTQLSVL.

The sample holds one count of this clone. This chain links TRBV5-4 with TRBJ2-1, with 9 bases matching TRBD2. This CDR3 has 15 amino acids. Germline V gene lookup returns CDR1 SGHNT and CDR2 YYREEE (reference sequence). V dropped 4 bases and J dropped 4; count of bases not matched to a gene: 6. The CDR3 DNA reads TGTGCCAGCAGCGAGCGGGGGGCCCTGTACAATGAGCAGTTCTTC. Encoded protein: CASSERGALYNEQFF. The complete variable domain, with remaining parts taken from reference TRBV5-4 and TRBJ2-1, reads ETGVTQSPTHLIKTRGQQVTLRCSSQSGHNTVSWYQQALGQGPQFIFQYYREEENGRGNFPPRFSGLQFPNYSSELNVNALELDDSALYLCASSERGALYNEQFFGPGTRLTVL.

This sequence joins TRBV19 and TRBJ1-2, with TRBD1 identical over 8 bases. V lost 6 bases to trimming and J lost 5 bases; unmatched junction nucleotides: 5. Germline CDR1 LNHDA, CDR2 SQIVND (reference sequence). This CDR3 has 13 amino acids. CDR3 coding DNA: TGTGCCAGTAGCCCGGGACAGGAATATGGCTACACCTTC. Translating gives CASSPGQEYGYTF.

The chain links TRBV27 to TRBJ1-2, with 8 bases aligning to TRBD1. The CDR3 loop spans 13 amino acids. The trim removed 6 bases at V and 7 bases at J, leaving 7 bases unmatched. Germline V gene lookup returns CDR1 MNHEY and CDR2 SMNVEV (reference sequence). The CDR3 DNA reads TGTGCCAGCAGCCTGACAGGGGTGGGTGGCTACACCTTC. Amino acids: CASSLTGVGGYTF.

The chain uses TRBV9 and TRBJ1-2; D may be TRBD1 (6 bases). The CDR3 has 15 residues. Per the germline V gene, CDR1 is SGDLS and CDR2 is YYNGEE. V gave up 0 bases and J gave up 3 bases, with 12 bases separating them. In DNA, the CDR3 is TGTGCCAGCAGCGTAGCCTACAGGGCTGACTATGGCTACACCTTC. It encodes CASSVAYRADYGYTF.

J is TRBJ2-3 and V is TRBV7-9, with 8 bases matching TRBD2. The CDR3 is 14 residues long. Trimming took 10 bases from V and 0 from J; bases not matched to a gene: 6. Germline V gives CDR1 SEHNR, CDR2 FQNEAQ (reference sequence). The CDR3 spells CATRLATSTDTQYF. CDR3 coding DNA: TGTGCCACCAGACTAGCGACTAGCACAGATACGCAGTATTTT.

The chain combines TRBV6-4 with TRBJ2-3, with 12 nucleotides matching TRBD2. J was trimmed by 4 bases and V by 6 bases; bases with no gene match: 2. CDR1 MRHNA and CDR2 SNTAGT come from the germline V gene. This CDR3 has 14 residues. The CDR3: CASSRLAGADTQYF. CDR3 nucleotides: TGTGCCAGCAGCCGACTAGCGGGGGCAGATACGCAGTATTTT.

V and J are TRBV28 and TRBJ1-5; TRBD1 agrees at 11 bases. The CDR3 length is 17 residues. The V gene's germline CDR1 is MDHEN and CDR2 SYDVKM. Trimming at V came to 5 bases and at J to 6 bases, leaving 12 bases not matched to a gene. The DNA for the CDR3 is TGTGCCAGCAGTACAATATCCTGGACAGGGGGCAGTCAGCCCCAGCATTTT. Translation: CASSTISWTGGSQPQHF.

V and J are TRBV10-3 and TRBJ1-6; weak D call: TRBD1 (6 bases). Germline V gene sequence: CDR1 ENHRY, CDR2 SYGVKD. The V gene lost 2 bases and the J gene lost 5 bases, with 16 bases spanning the gap. The CDR3 totals 17 residues. The CDR3 sequence is CAISEPRINRDNSPLHF. The CDR3 coding sequence is TGTGCCATCAGTGAGCCCCGAATAAACAGGGATAATTCACCCCTCCACTTT.

The chain is built from TRBV5-1 and TRBJ1-4; D is undetermined. This CDR3 is built from 14 residues. CDR1 and CDR2 from the germline V gene are SGHRS and YFSETQ. V was clipped by 2 bases and J by 5 bases, with 10 bases between them. CDR3 amino acids: CASSFTPVNEKLFF. DNA for the CDR3: TGCGCCAGCAGCTTCACCCCAGTCAATGAAAAACTGTTTTTT.

V usage is TRBV6-1 and J usage is TRBJ1-5; D might be TRBD1 (6 bases). The CDR3 runs 18 residues. In germline, CDR1 is MNHNS, CDR2 SASEGT. V lost 2 bases and J lost 2, with 19 bases in between. CDR3 in DNA: TGTGCCAGCAGTGAACTAACAGGGCGCCAAAGGGGCAATCAGCCCCAGCATTTT. It translates to CASSELTGRQRGNQPQHF.

In nucleotides, the CDR3 is TGTGCCAGCAGCAAAGCTTACAGGCACTCCTACGAGCAGTACTTC. It encodes CASSKAYRHSYEQYF. The chain couples TRBV21-1 to TRBJ2-7; whether TRBD1, the table's D call, matches the DNA was not checked. TRBV21-1 is recorded as a pseudogene. The CDR3 is made up of 15 amino acids.

The chain recombines TRBV3-1 (or the pseudogene TRBV3-2) with TRBJ1-2; D is unclear. The V gene lost 4 bases and the J gene lost 2 bases, with 11 bases spanning the gap. This CDR3 region has 14 residues. The germline V gene has CDR1 LGHDT and CDR2 YNNKEL (reference sequence). CDR3 in amino acids: CASSLLRSNYGYTF. In DNA form, the CDR3 reads TGTGCCAGCAGCCTCCTCAGGTCCAACTATGGCTACACCTTC.

This clone was seen a handful of times. As DNA, the CDR3 is TGCGCCAGCAGAGGCACAGCTAACTATGGCTACACCTTC. Its protein product is CASRGTANYGYTF. The chain combines TRBV5-1 with TRBJ1-2, with D hard to call. Between the trimmed V and J ends, which lost 5 bases and 0 bases, there was a span of 8 bases. This CDR3 spans 13 amino acids. The germline CDR1 and CDR2 sequences are SGHRS and YFSETQ.

This chain connects TRBV6-1 to TRBJ2-1, with TRBD2 matching over 11 bases. CDR1 is MNHNS, CDR2 SASEGT, per germline. This CDR3 has 16 amino acids. Germline trimming cut 2 bases from V and 0 bases from J; bases unmatched to any gene: 0. In DNA form, the CDR3 reads TGTGCCAGCAGTGAAACTAGCGGGGGCTCCTACAATGAGCAGTTCTTC. This encodes CASSETSGGSYNEQFF.

The J gene is TRBJ1-4, the V gene TRBV7-9; 7 positions agree with TRBD1. The CDR3 is 15 residues long. V was pared by 4 bases and J by 4 bases, with 6 bases of the junction left unmatched. CDR1 and CDR2 from the germline V gene are SEHNR and FQNEAQ (reference sequence). The CDR3 is CASSSGTVNNEKLFF. CDR3 nucleotides: TGTGCCAGCAGCTCGGGGACAGTTAATAATGAAAAACTGTTTTTT.

The chain couples TRBV4-1 to TRBJ2-1; TRBD2 is a possible D gene (5 bases). V shed 1 base and J shed 3 bases, with 10 bases lying between them. The CDR3 length is 15 residues. Per the germline V gene, CDR1 is MGHRA and CDR2 is YSYEKL. The CDR3 DNA is TGCGCCAGCAGCCAAGCGGAGGCAGACTACAATGAGCAGTTCTTC. Its translation: CASSQAEADYNEQFF.

This sequence joins TRBV29-1 and TRBJ1-1; D not resolved. Between the trimmed V and J ends, which lost 4 bases and 4 bases, there was a span of 16 bases. Per the germline V gene, CDR1 is SQVTM and CDR2 is ANQGSEA. The CDR3 consists of 14 residues. The CDR3 DNA reads TGCAGCGTTGTTCCCGCAGGTTCCCCCACTGAAGCTTTCTTT. Encoded protein: CSVVPAGSPTEAFF.